This T cell receptor (beta chain) was recovered during a study of T cell responses to AZD1222 COVID-19 vaccine. Broader study findings: A mostly white British donor set with more females was recruited, and clonal diversity was possibly underestimated.

Points on this clone: Its antigen remains unknown.

Produced via immunoSEQ multiplex PCR; TCRdb's table is partial and in-frame only. The data hold tens of thousands of clones, with approximately 87% observed a single time. In germline, CDR1 is LGHNA, CDR2 YSLEER. There are 14 residues in the CDR3. V lost 0 bases and J 3 bases, leaving 9 bases between the germline ends. The chain joins TRBV4-3 to TRBJ2-7, with D possibly TRBD1 on 5 matching bases. This TCR came from an adult who received the AZD1222 COVID-19 vaccine. The sequencing here drew on peripheral blood, taken 28 days after the second AZD1222 dose. CDR3 loop: CASSQETASYEQYF. As DNA, the CDR3 is TGCGCCAGCAGCCAAGAGACAGCTAGCTACGAGCAGTACTTC.